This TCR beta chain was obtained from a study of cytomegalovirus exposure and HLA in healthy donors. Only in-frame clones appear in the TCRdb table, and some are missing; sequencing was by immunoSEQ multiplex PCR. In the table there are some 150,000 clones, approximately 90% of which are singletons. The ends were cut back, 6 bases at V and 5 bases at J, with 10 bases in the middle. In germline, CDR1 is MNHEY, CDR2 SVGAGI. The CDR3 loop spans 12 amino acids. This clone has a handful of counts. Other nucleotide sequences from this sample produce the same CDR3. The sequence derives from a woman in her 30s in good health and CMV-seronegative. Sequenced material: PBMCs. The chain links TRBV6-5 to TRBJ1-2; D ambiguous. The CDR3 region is CASSRTGYGYTF. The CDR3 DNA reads TGTGCCAGCAGCCGGACGGGGTATGGCTACACCTTC.